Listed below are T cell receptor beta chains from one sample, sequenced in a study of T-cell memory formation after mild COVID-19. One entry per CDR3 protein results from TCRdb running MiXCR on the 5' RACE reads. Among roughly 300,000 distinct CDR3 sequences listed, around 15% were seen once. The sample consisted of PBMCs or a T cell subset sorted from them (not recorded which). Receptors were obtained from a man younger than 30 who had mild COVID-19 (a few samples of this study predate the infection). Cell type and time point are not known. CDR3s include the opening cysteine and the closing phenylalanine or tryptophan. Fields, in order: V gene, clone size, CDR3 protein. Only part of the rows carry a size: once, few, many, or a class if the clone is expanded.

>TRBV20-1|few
CSARPGLGGRTDTQYF
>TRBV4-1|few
CASSQEVTRENTIYF
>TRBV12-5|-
CSSAIGGGGLDTQYF
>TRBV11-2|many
CASSLRSGVSPLHF
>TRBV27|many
CASSPTARAYEQYF
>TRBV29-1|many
CSVAIVEGANVLTF
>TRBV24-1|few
CATEQGGSLDTQYF
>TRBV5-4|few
CASSFVQETQYF
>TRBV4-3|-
CASSQDTGWDYGYTF
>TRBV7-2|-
CASSSNRGFGEQYF
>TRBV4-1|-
CASSQFSGGGGYGYTF
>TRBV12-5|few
CASGLAGGAGQPQHF
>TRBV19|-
CASTPGQGGRNTEAFF
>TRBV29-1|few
CSVVAGGDYGYTF
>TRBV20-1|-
CSAMDREAFF
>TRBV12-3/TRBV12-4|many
CASSSARQGEKLFF
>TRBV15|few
CATSRDLGAEQFF
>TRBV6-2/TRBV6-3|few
CASSPSGARGYTF
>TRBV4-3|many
CASRPGTSKYNEQFF
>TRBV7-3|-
CASSPGPGGPGDTQYF
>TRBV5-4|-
CASSLEGRWEKLFF
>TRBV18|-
CASSRGNQDSYGYTF
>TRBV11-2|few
CASSFTGLAEAFF
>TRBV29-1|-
CSVGLVTTDTQYF